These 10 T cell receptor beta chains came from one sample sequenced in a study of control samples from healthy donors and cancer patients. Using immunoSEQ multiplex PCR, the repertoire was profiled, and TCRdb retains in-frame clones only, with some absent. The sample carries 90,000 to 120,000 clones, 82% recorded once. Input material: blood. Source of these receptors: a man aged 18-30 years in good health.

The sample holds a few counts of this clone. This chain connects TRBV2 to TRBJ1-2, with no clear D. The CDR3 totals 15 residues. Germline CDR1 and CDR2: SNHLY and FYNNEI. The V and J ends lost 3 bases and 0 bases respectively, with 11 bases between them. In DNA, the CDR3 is TGTGCCAGCAGTGAGGAGAGGGCTCCTAACTATGGCTACACCTTC. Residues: CASSEERAPNYGYTF.

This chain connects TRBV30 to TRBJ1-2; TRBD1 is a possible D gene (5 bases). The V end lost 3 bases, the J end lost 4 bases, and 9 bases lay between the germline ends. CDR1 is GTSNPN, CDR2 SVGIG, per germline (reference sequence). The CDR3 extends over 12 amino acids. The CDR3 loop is CAWSRGTYGYTF. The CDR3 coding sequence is TGTGCCTGGAGCAGAGGGACCTATGGCTACACCTTC.

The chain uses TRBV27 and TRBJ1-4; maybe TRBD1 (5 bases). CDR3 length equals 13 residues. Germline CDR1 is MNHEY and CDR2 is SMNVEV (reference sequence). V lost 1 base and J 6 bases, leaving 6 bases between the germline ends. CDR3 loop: CASSLLGHEKLFF. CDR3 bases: TGTGCCAGCAGTTTATTGGGACATGAAAAACTGTTTTTT.

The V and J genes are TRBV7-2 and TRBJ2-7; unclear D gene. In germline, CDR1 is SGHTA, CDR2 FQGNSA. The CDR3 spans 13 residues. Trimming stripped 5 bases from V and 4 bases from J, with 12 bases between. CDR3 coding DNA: TGTGCCAGCAGCAAAAGATCAACATACGAGCAGTACTTC. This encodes CASSKRSTYEQYF.

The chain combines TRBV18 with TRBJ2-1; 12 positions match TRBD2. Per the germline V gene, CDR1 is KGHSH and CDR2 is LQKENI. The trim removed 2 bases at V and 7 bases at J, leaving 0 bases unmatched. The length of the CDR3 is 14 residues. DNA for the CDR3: TGTGCCAGCTCACCAACTAGCGGGGGGAATGAGCAGTTCTTC. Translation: CASSPTSGGNEQFF.

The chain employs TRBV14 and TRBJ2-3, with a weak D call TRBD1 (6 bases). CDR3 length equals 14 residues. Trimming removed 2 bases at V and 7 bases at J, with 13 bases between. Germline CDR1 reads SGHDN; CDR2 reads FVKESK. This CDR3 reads CASSQTTGSNTQYF. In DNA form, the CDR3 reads TGTGCCAGCAGCCAAACGACAGGCTCAAATACGCAGTATTTT.

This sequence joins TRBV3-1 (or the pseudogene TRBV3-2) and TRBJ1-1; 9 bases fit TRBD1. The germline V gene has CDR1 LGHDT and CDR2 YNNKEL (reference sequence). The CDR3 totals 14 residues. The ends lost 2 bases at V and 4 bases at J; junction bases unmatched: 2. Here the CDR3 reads CASSQKTGGTEAFF. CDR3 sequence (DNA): TGTGCCAGCAGCCAAAAGACAGGGGGCACTGAAGCTTTCTTT.

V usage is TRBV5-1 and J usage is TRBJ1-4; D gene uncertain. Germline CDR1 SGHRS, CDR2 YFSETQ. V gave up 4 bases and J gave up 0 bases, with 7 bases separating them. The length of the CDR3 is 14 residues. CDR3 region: CASSLQPTNEKLFF. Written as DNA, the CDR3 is TGCGCCAGCAGCCTACAGCCAACTAATGAAAAACTGTTTTTT.

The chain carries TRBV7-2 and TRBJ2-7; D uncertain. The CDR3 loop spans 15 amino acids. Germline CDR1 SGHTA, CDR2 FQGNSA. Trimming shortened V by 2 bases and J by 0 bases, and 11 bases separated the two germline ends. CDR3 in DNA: TGTGCCAGCAGCTTAAAGGTGTTTAGCTCCTACGAGCAGTACTTC. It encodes CASSLKVFSSYEQYF.

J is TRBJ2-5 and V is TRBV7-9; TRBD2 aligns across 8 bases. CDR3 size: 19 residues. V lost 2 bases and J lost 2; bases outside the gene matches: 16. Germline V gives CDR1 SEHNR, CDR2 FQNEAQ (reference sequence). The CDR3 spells CASSLTTTPGRGGQETQYF. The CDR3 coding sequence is TGTGCCAGCAGCTTAACGACGACTCCGGGACGGGGGGGACAAGAGACCCAGTACTTC. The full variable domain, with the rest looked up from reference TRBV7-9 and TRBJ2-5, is DTGVSQNPRHKITKRGQNVTFRCDPISEHNRLYWYRQTLGQGPEFLTYFQNEAQLEKSRLLSDRFSAERPKGSFSTLEIQRTEQGDSAMYLCASSLTTTPGRGGQETQYFGPGTRLLVL.